The rows below give T cell receptor beta chains drawn from one sample of a study of CD4 T cells in relation to SARS-CoV-2 and coronaviruses. Sequencing used immunoSEQ multiplex PCR; TCRdb keeps in-frame clones, though not all of them. The sample carries 20,000 or so clones, less than 80% recorded once. These receptors' antigens are unknown. The sample taken for sequencing was CD4+ T cells from PBMCs, cultured in vitro. The receptors originated from a human donor in good health. CDR3s include the opening cysteine and the closing phenylalanine or tryptophan.

j_call: TRBJ1-4; cdr3_length: 14; v_call: TRBV18; cdr3_aa: CASSPRQTNEKLFF
j_call: TRBJ1-4; cdr3_length: 12; v_call: TRBV10-3; cdr3_aa: CAISELHEKLFF
j_call: TRBJ1-3; cdr3_length: 17; v_call: TRBV18; cdr3_aa: CASSQRTGGLSGNTIYF
j_call: TRBJ1-1; cdr3_length: 13; v_call: TRBV11-2; cdr3_aa: CASSPIPNTEAFF
j_call: TRBJ1-4; cdr3_length: 17; v_call: TRBV3-1/TRBV3-2; cdr3_aa: CASSQPPLAATNEKLFF
j_call: TRBJ2-7; cdr3_length: 15; v_call: TRBV6-5; cdr3_aa: CASRMRTELPYEQYF
j_call: TRBJ2-5; cdr3_length: 14; v_call: TRBV30; cdr3_aa: CAWRLAGAKETQYF
j_call: TRBJ2-1; cdr3_length: 16; v_call: TRBV24-1; cdr3_aa: CATSDETSGRVNEQFF
j_call: TRBJ2-3; cdr3_length: 17; v_call: TRBV6-1; cdr3_aa: CASSDLGLAGVGDTQYF
j_call: TRBJ2-3; cdr3_length: 14; v_call: TRBV11-3; cdr3_aa: CASSLGTSTDTQYF
j_call: TRBJ2-3; cdr3_length: 15; v_call: TRBV5-1; cdr3_aa: CASSFTDTSTDTQYF
j_call: TRBJ2-2; cdr3_length: 16; v_call: TRBV20-1; cdr3_aa: CSASTGGAGSVGELFF
j_call: TRBJ2-5; cdr3_length: 15; v_call: TRBV24-1; cdr3_aa: CATSDLGQGEETQYF
j_call: TRBJ1-2; cdr3_length: 17; v_call: TRBV9; cdr3_aa: CASSVVSRRTADYGYTF
j_call: TRBJ1-3; cdr3_length: 18; v_call: TRBV30; cdr3_aa: CAWSGTGVGTLTGNTIYF
j_call: TRBJ1-3; cdr3_length: 14; v_call: TRBV2; cdr3_aa: CASSEGQSGNTIYF
j_call: TRBJ2-3; cdr3_length: 15; v_call: TRBV2; cdr3_aa: CASSGQSYSTDTQYF
j_call: TRBJ2-5; cdr3_length: 15; v_call: TRBV15; cdr3_aa: CATSRVFSGQETQYF
j_call: TRBJ2-7; cdr3_length: 15; v_call: TRBV28; cdr3_aa: CASTPGLAAIYEQYF
j_call: TRBJ1-3; cdr3_length: 12; v_call: TRBV12-3/TRBV12-4; cdr3_aa: CASSLVLDTIYF